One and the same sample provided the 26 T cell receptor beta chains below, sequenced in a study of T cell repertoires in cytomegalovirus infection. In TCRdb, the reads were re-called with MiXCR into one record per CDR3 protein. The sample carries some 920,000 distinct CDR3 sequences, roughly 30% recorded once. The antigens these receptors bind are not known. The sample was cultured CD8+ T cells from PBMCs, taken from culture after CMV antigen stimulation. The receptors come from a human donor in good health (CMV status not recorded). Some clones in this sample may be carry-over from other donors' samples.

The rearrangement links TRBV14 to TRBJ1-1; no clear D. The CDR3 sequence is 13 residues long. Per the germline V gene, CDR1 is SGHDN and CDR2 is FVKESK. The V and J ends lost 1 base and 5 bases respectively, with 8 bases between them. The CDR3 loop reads CASSQVEGTEAFF. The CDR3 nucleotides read TGTGCCAGCAGCCAAGTAGAGGGTACTGAAGCTTTCTTT.

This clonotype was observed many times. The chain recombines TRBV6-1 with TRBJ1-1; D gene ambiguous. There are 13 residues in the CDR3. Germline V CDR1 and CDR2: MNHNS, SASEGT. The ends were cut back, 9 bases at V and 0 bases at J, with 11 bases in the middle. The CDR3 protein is CASSYALNTEAFF. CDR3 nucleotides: TGTGCCAGTAGCTATGCTCTGAACACTGAAGCTTTCTTT.

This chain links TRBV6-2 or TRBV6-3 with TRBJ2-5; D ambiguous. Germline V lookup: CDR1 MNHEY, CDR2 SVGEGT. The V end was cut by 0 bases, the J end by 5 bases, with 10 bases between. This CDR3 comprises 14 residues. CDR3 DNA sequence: TGTGCCAGCAGTTACTCGCCGTTGGTGGAGACCCAGTACTTC. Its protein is CASSYSPLVETQYF.

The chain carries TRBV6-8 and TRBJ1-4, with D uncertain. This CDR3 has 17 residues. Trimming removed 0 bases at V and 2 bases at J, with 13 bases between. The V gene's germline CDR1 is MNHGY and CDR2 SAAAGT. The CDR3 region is CASSYSMGTGTNEKLFF. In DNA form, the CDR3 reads TGTGCCAGCAGTTACTCGATGGGAACCGGGACTAATGAAAAACTGTTTTTT.

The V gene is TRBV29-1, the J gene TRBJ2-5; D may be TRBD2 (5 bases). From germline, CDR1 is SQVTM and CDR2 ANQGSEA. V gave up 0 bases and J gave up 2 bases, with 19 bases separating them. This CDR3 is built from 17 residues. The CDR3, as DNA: TGCAGCGTTGAAGATGTAAGGATATTCGTAGCGCAAGAGACCCAGTACTTC. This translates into CSVEDVRIFVAQETQYF. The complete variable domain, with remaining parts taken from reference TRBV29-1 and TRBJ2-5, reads SAVISQKPSRDICQRGTSLTIQCQVDSQVTMMFWYRQQPGQSLTLIATANQGSEATYESGFVIDKFPISRPNLTFSTLTVSNMSPEDSSIYLCSVEDVRIFVAQETQYFGPGTRLLVL.

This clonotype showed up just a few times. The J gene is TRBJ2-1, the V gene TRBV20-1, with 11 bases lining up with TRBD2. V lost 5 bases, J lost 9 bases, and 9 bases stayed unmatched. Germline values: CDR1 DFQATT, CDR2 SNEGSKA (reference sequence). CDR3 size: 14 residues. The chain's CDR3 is CSAPTSGGQSEQFF. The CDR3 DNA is TGCAGTGCTCCCACTAGCGGGGGACAAAGTGAGCAGTTCTTC.

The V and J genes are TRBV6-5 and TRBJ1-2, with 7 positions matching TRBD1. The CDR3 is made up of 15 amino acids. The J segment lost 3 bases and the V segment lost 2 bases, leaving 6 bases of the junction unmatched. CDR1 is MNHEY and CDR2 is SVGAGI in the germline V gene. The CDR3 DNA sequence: TGTGCCAGCAGTTACCTTATGACAGGGTACTATGGCTACACCTTC. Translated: CASSYLMTGYYGYTF.

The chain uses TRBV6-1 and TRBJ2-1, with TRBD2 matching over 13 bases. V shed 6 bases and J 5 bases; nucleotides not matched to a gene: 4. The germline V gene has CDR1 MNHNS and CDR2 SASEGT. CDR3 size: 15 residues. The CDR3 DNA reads TGTGCCAGCAGAGGGACTAGCGGGGCCAACAATGAGCAGTTCTTC. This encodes CASRGTSGANNEQFF.

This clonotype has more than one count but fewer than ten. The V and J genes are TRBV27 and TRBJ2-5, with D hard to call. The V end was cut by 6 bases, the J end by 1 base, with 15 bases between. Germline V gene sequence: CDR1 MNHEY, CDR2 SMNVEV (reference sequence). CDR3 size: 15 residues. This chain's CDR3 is CASSEYSILQETQYF. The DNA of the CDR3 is TGTGCCAGCAGCGAGTACAGTATACTCCAAGAGACCCAGTACTTC.

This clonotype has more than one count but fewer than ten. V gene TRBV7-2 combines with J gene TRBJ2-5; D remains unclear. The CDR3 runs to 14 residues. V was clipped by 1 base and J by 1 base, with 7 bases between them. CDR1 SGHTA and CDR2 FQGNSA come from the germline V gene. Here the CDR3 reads CASSLERTQETQYF. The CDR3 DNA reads TGTGCCAGCAGCTTAGAACGAACCCAAGAGACCCAGTACTTC.

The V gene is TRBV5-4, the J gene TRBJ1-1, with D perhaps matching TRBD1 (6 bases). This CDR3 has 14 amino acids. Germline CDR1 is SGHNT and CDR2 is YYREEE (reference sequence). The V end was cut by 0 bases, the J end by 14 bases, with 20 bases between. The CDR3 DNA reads TGTGCCAGCAGCTTGGTCCAGGGGCTTCGATGGGACTTCTTT. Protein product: CASSLVQGLRWDFF.

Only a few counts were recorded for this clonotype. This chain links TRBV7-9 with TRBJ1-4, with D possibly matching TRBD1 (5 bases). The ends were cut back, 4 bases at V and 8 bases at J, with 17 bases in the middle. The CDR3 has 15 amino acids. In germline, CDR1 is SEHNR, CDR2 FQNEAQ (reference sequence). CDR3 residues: CASSSHRDPGEKLFF. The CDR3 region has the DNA TGTGCCAGCAGCTCGCACCGGGACCCGGGGGAAAAACTGTTTTTT.

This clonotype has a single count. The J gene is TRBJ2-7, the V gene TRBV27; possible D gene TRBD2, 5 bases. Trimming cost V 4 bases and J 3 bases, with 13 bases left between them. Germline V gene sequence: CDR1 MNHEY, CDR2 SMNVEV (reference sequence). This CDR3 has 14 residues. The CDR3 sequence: CASSWVGSYYEQYF. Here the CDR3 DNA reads TGTGCCAGCAGTTGGGTGGGGAGCTACTACGAGCAGTACTTC.

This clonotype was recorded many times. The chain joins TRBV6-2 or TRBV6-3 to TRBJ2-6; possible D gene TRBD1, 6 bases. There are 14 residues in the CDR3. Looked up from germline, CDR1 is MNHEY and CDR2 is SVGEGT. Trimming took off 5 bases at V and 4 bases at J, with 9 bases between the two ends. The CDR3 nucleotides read TGTGCCAGCAGTACAGGGTCCGGGGCCAACGTCCTGACTTTC. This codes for CASSTGSGANVLTF.

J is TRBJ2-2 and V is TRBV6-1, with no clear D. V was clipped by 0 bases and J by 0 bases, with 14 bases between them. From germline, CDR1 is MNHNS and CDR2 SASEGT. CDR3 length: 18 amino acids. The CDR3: CASSEAAKLVANTGELFF. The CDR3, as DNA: TGTGCCAGCAGTGAAGCGGCAAAGCTGGTTGCGAACACCGGGGAGCTGTTTTTT.

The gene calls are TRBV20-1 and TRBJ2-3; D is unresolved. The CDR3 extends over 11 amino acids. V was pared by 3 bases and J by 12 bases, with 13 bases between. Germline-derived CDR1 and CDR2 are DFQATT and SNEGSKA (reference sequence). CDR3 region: CSASSGLIQYF. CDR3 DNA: TGCAGTGCTAGTTCTGGGCTTATCCAGTATTTT.

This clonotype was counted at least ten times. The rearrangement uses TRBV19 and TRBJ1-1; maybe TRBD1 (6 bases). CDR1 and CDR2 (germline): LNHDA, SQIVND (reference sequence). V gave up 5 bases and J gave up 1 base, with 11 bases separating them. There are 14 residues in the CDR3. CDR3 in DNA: TGTGCCAGTAGTGGGTACAGGGAGAACACTGAAGCTTTCTTT. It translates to CASSGYRENTEAFF.

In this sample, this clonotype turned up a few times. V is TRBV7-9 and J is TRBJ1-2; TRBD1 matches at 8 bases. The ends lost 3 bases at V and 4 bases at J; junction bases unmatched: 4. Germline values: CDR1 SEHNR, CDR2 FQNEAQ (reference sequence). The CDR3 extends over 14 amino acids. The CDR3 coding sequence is TGTGCCAGCAGCTTCACCGGGACAGGCTATGGCTACACCTTC. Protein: CASSFTGTGYGYTF.

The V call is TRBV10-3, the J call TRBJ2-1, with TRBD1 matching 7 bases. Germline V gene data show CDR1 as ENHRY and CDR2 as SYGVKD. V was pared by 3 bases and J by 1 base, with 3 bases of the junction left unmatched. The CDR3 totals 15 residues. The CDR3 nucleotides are TGTGCCATCAGTGAAACAGGGGAGTCCTACAATGAGCAGTTCTTC. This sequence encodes CAISETGESYNEQFF.

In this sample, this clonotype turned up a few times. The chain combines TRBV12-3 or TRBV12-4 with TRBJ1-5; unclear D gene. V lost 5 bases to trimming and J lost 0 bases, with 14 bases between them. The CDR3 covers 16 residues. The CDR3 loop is CASSASGDYSNQPQHF. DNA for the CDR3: TGTGCCAGCAGTGCCAGCGGGGATTATAGCAATCAGCCCCAGCATTTT.

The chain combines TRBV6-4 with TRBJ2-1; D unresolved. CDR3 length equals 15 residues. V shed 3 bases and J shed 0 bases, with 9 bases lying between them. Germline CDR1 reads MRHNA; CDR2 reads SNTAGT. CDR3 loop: CASSEYRSSYNEQFF. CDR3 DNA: TGTGCCAGCAGTGAATACCGGAGCTCCTACAATGAGCAGTTCTTC.

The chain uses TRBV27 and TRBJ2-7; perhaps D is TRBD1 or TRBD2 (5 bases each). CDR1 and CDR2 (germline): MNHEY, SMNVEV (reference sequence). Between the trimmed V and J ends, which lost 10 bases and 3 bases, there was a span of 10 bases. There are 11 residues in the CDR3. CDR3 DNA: TGTGCCACCGGGACCTACTACGAGCAGTACTTC. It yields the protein CATGTYYEQYF.

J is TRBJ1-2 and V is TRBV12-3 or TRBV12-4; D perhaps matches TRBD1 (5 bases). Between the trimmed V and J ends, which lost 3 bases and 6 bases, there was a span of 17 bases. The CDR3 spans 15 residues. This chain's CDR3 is CASSFGTDVYDGYTF. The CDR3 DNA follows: TGTGCCAGCAGTTTTGGGACGGACGTTTACGATGGCTACACCTTC.

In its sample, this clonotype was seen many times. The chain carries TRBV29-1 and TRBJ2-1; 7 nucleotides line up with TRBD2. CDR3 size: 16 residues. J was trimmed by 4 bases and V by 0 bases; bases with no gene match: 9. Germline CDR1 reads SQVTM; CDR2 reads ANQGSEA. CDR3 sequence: CSVEDPERGRYNEQFF. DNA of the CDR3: TGCAGCGTTGAAGATCCGGAGCGGGGCCGATACAATGAGCAGTTCTTC.

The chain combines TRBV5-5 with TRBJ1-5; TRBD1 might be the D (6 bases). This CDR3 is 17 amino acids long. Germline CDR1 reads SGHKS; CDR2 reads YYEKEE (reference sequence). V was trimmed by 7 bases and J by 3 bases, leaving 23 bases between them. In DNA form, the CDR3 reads TGTGCCAGCCGCCCCAAAACAGGGTTTTCGCCCAATCAGCCCCAGCATTTT. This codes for CASRPKTGFSPNQPQHF.

The chain's CDR3 is CASSHGPGGGTDTQYF. In DNA, the CDR3 is TGTGCCAGCAGCCACGGTCCGGGGGGAGGCACAGATACGCAGTATTTT. The gene calls are TRBV12-3 or TRBV12-4 and TRBJ2-3, with 7 bases aligning to TRBD2. This CDR3 comprises 16 residues. The junction had 10 bases not matched to a gene; V was cut back by 6 bases and J by 1 base.